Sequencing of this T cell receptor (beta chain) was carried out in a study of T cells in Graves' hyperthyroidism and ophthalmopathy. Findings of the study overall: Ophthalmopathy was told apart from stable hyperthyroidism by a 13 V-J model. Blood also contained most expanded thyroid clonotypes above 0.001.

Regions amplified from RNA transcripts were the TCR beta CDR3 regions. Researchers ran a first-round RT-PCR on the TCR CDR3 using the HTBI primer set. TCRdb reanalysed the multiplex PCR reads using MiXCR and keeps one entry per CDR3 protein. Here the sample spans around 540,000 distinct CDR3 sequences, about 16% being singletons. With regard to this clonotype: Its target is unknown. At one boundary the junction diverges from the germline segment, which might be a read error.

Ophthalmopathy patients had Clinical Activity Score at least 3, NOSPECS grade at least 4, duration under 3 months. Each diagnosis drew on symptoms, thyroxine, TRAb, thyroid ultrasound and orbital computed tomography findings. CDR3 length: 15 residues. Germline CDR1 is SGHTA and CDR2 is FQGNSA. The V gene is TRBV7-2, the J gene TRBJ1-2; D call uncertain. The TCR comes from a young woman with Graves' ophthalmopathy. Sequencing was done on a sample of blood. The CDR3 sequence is CASSLKFPGGYGYAF. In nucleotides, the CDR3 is TGTGCCAGCAGCTTAAAGTTTCCAGGAGGCTATGGCTACGCCTTC.